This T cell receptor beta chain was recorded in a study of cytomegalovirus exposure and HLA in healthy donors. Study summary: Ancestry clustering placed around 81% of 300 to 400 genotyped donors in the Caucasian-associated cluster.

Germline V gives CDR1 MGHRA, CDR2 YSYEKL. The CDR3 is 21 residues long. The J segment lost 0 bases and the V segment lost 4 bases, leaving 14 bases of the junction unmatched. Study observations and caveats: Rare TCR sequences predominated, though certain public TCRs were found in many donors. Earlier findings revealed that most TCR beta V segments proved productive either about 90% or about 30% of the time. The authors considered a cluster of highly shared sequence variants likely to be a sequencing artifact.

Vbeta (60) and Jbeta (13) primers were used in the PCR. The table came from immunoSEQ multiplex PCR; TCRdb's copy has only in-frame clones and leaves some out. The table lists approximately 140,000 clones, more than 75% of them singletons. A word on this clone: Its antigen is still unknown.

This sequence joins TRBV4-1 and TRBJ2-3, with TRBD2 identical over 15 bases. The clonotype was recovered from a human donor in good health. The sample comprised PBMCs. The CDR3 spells CASSPIPGLAGGPSSTDTQYF. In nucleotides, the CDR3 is TGCGCCAGCAGCCCTATCCCGGGACTAGCGGGGGGACCATCTAGCACAGATACGCAGTATTTT.